The 21 T cell receptor beta chains below were found in one sample sequenced in a study of identical twins (dated by TCRdb to 2016 to 2018). Libraries were built with 5' RACE. Reads for this sample came from an Illumina HiSeq 2000. TCRdb ran its own pipeline on the public reads, namely fastp trimming at Q25 and MiXCR clone calling, and kept in-frame beta chains. Each CDR3 protein appears once, grouped with its most common genes and DNA. The table for this sample lists 400,000 or so distinct CDR3 sequences; roughly 9% of them were counted only once. Jointly, the top ten make up roughly 8.9% of the sample. Source material: naive T cells sorted from blood. Read against the paper, the sample's cell subset or site label means: cells isolated with a human naive T-cell isolation kit. The receptors stem from a woman in her fifties or sixties in good health.

This clonotype occurred many times. The chain uses TRBV29-1 and TRBJ2-7, with D maybe TRBD2 (6 bases). Germline-derived CDR1 and CDR2 are SQVTM and ANQGSEA. There are 13 residues in the CDR3. Trimming pared 6 bases from V and 0 bases from J, leaving 12 bases between. The CDR3 nucleotides are TGCAGCGTCGGTAGCGGAGGCTCCTACGAGCAGTACTTC. Its translation is CSVGSGGSYEQYF.

The V and J genes are TRBV10-3 and TRBJ2-7; D gene unclear. V was trimmed by 6 bases and J by 3 bases, leaving 9 bases between them. The CDR3 spans 12 residues. Germline V CDR1 and CDR2: ENHRY, SYGVKD. The CDR3 is CAISTQSYEQYF. The CDR3 DNA reads TGTGCCATCAGCACCCAGAGCTACGAGCAGTACTTC.

This sequence joins TRBV29-1 and TRBJ2-7, with D possibly being TRBD1 or TRBD2 (5 bases each). The CDR3 consists of 14 residues. Germline V gene lookup returns CDR1 SQVTM and CDR2 ANQGSEA. V was shortened by 0 bases and J by 2 bases, with 11 bases between the two germline ends. The CDR3 DNA is TGCAGCGTTGAAGAAACGGGGCCTACCTACGAGCAGTACTTC. This sequence encodes CSVEETGPTYEQYF.

In its sample, this clonotype was seen many times. For the CDR3, the DNA is TGTGCCAGCAGTTACTTGTCCGGAGGGCCTGCCGGGGAGCTGTTTTTT. Translating it yields CASSYLSGGPAGELFF. The chain links TRBV6-5 to TRBJ2-2; a weak D match, TRBD2 (6 bases). CDR3 length: 16 amino acids. Germline loops: CDR1 MNHEY, CDR2 SVGAGI. V lost 1 base, J lost 6 bases, and 15 bases lay in between.

This clonotype was picked up a small number of times. This chain uses TRBV6-5 with TRBJ2-7, with TRBD1 as a possible D gene (5 bases). Germline V gene sequence: CDR1 MNHEY, CDR2 SVGAGI. The CDR3 loop spans 14 amino acids. Trimming took 4 bases from V and 2 from J, leaving 12 bases between them. CDR3 DNA sequence: TGTGCCAGCAGTTCCCAGGGATATCCCTACGAGCAGTACGTC. It specifies CASSSQGYPYEQYV.

This clonotype was counted many times. This chain uses TRBV27 with TRBJ2-1; D remains unclear. The V end was cut by 5 bases, the J end by 2 bases, with 16 bases between. The CDR3 sequence is 16 residues long. The germline CDR1 and CDR2 sequences are MNHEY and SMNVEV (reference sequence). CDR3 sequence: CASSPPRVRPYNEQFF. CDR3 DNA: TGTGCCAGCAGTCCCCCTCGGGTGAGGCCCTACAATGAGCAGTTCTTC.

This clonotype appeared many times. The rearrangement uses TRBV12-3 or TRBV12-4 and TRBJ2-5, with a possible D match to TRBD2 (6 bases). Between the trimmed V and J ends, which lost 6 bases and 2 bases, there was a span of 13 bases. CDR3 length: 14 amino acids. The CDR3 here is CASRERREQETQYF. CDR3 DNA: TGTGCCAGCAGGGAAAGGCGGGAACAAGAGACCCAGTACTTC.

This clonotype was counted a few times. The chain carries TRBV24-1 and TRBJ1-2, with D hard to call. V was cut by 2 bases and J by 8 bases, with 8 bases left in between. This CDR3 is 12 amino acids long. CDR1 is KGHDR, CDR2 SFDVKD, per germline. This CDR3 is CATSDSLGGYTF. The DNA for the CDR3 is TGTGCCACCAGTGATTCCCTAGGAGGCTACACCTTC.

The chain recombines TRBV18 with TRBJ2-7; TRBD2 aligns across 7 bases. Trimming cost V 8 bases and J 5 bases; bases outside gene matches: 6. This CDR3 region has 12 residues. Germline V CDR1 and CDR2: KGHSH, LQKENI. For the CDR3, the DNA is TGTGCCAGCCCCCTGAGCGGGGACGAGCAGTACTTC. Its protein is CASPLSGDEQYF.

The chain combines TRBV18 with TRBJ2-7; TRBD1 is a possible D gene (6 bases). Trimming removed 6 bases at V and 3 bases at J, with 9 bases between. The CDR3 extends over 12 amino acids. The germline gives CDR1 KGHSH, CDR2 LQKENI. DNA of the CDR3: TGTGCCAGCTCCCGGGACAACTACGAGCAGTACGTC. Translation gives CASSRDNYEQYV.

This chain's CDR3 is CASSLTGTSGKDEQFF. CDR3 nucleotide sequence: TGTGCCAGCAGTCTCACCGGGACTAGCGGGAAGGATGAGCAGTTCTTC. This chain connects TRBV12-3 or TRBV12-4 to TRBJ2-1, with 13 bases matching TRBD2. The CDR3 is 16 residues long. V shed 5 bases, J shed 8 bases, and the junction held 9 bases outside the gene matches.

This clonotype was detected a few times. CDR3 in DNA: TGTGCCAGCAGCTCGGACAGGGGGAACACTGAAGCTTTCTTT. As protein: CASSSDRGNTEAFF. The rearrangement joins TRBV7-3 to TRBJ1-1; 9 nucleotides match TRBD1. The junction had 1 base not matched to a gene; V was cut back by 4 bases and J by 1 base. Germline V gene lookup returns CDR1 SGHTA and CDR2 FQGTGA. The CDR3 has 14 amino acids.

The V gene is TRBV6-6, the J gene TRBJ1-2; D unresolved. V lost 3 bases and J lost 5, with 13 bases in between. Germline CDR1 and CDR2: MNHNY and SVGAGI (reference sequence). The CDR3 sequence is 14 residues long. The chain's CDR3 is CASSYPGEGYGYTF. CDR3 in DNA: TGTGCCAGCAGTTATCCCGGGGAGGGTTATGGCTACACCTTC.

About this clonotype: One base away lies a much larger clone, so this may be a sequencing read error. The V gene is TRBV27, the J gene TRBJ2-7, with a weak D call TRBD2 (6 bases). Germline V gives CDR1 MNHEY, CDR2 SMNVEV (reference sequence). The CDR3 is 13 residues long. The CDR3 loop is CASSRDSSYEKYF. CDR3 nucleotide sequence: TGTGCCAGCAGCCGGGACTCATCCTACGAGAAGTACTTC.

This clonotype was observed many times. The rearrangement joins TRBV5-1 to TRBJ1-1; maybe TRBD1 (5 bases). V lost 7 bases and J lost 2, with 12 bases in between. CDR3 length: 13 residues. The V gene's germline CDR1 is SGHRS and CDR2 YFSETQ. In DNA form, the CDR3 reads TGCGCCAGCCGGGAACAGGATAACACTGAAGCTTTCTTT. Its translation: CASREQDNTEAFF.

This clonotype was seen ten or more times. The rearrangement links TRBV20-1 to TRBJ2-7; TRBD2 matches 8 bases. The CDR3 is 13 amino acids. Germline CDR1 DFQATT, CDR2 SNEGSKA (reference sequence). After removal of 3 bases from V and 1 base from J, the junction contained 2 bases not matched to a gene. The DNA of the CDR3 is TGCAGTGCTAGCCCGGGAGGGTCCTACGAGCAGTACTTC. This translates into CSASPGGSYEQYF.

The chain recombines TRBV28 with TRBJ2-7, with TRBD1 identical over 8 bases. Germline V gene data show CDR1 as MDHEN and CDR2 as SYDVKM. The CDR3 covers 13 residues. V lost 4 bases, J lost 4 bases, and 3 bases stayed unmatched. The CDR3: CASSSGGKYEQYF. CDR3 bases: TGTGCCAGCAGTTCAGGGGGCAAGTACGAGCAGTACTTC.

The V call is TRBV7-9, the J call TRBJ1-2; the D gene is possibly TRBD1 (5 bases). Germline-derived CDR1 and CDR2 are SEHNR and FQNEAQ (reference sequence). This CDR3 is built from 13 residues. Trimming shortened V by 5 bases and J by 8 bases, and 15 bases separated the two germline ends. The CDR3 nucleotides are TGTGCCAGCAGCACCAGGGAGCTGGAAGGCTACACCTTC. Encoded protein: CASSTRELEGYTF.

This clonotype was seen a handful of times. The chain couples TRBV2 to TRBJ2-3; D not certain. Looked up from germline, CDR1 is SNHLY and CDR2 is FYNNEI. The CDR3 covers 14 residues. The V gene lost 6 bases and the J gene lost 0 bases, with 10 bases spanning the gap. CDR3 loop: CASRGRLSTDTQYF. In DNA, the CDR3 is TGTGCCAGCAGGGGCCGTCTCAGCACAGATACGCAGTATTTT.

This clonotype has a count of ten or more. The V call is TRBV6-5, the J call TRBJ2-2, with TRBD2 identical over 9 bases. This CDR3 is 15 amino acids long. Germline-derived CDR1 and CDR2 are MNHEY and SVGAGI. V shed 8 bases, J shed 6 bases, and the junction held 10 bases outside the gene matches. CDR3 sequence: CASFAGGQLSGELFF. CDR3 DNA sequence: TGTGCCAGCTTCGCGGGAGGGCAACTCTCCGGGGAGCTGTTTTTT.

This clonotype occurred many times. The rearrangement joins TRBV3-1 to TRBJ2-7; TRBD1 aligns across 11 bases. The CDR3 sequence is 13 residues long. The V gene's germline CDR1 is LGHDT and CDR2 YNNKEL (reference sequence). J was trimmed by 10 bases and V by 5 bases; bases with no gene match: 7. The CDR3 DNA follows: TGTGCCAGCAGCGCCGGGACAGGGGGTTTCCAGTACTTC. Residues: CASSAGTGGFQYF.